This T cell receptor (beta chain) was recovered during a study of CD8+CD57+ T cells in acquired aplastic anemia (dated by TCRdb to 2017 to 2018). Broadly, across the study: DNA extracted from sorted CD4+ and CD8+ cells had a mean of around 3 ug, with a range of roughly 0.2 to 30 ug. Healthy donor samples averaged approximately 10 million reads for CD4+ and roughly 12 million for CD8+ cells. Here is what the overall study found, with its caveats: Twenty-nine CD8+ CDR3 sequences were shared between patients and controls but appeared highly expressed in patients and within their immunodominant clones. Between patients and healthy controls, no significant difference in CD8+ Simpson's diversity was found (P=0.060).

In the study, sorted CD4+ and CD8+ blood T cells from patients with severe aplastic anemia and from healthy subjects underwent deep sequencing of TCR repertoires. Ficoll-Paque density gradient centrifugation was used to isolate peripheral blood mononuclear cells. Before DNA was extracted, CD4+ and CD8+ T cells were sorted using either FACS or magnetic beads. Of note for this clonotype: Its antigen is unknown. There are no base qualities to consult, and no much larger clone falls within one base.

Genomic DNA was used as template for profiling of TCR beta VDJ combinations and CDR3 sequences. TCR repertoire sequencing was run on an Illumina HiSeq 2000. Under the source paper's analysis protocol: TRBV/TRBJ rearrangement plots, CDR3 size and DJ length profiles, and Simpson's diversity index were used to evaluate the repertoires. The immunodominant clone was defined as the most abundant DNA sequence in deep sequencing data. CDR3 amino acid sequences were checked for sharing between subjects and were compared against published repertoires and the VDJdb database. TCRdb cleaned the public reads at Q25 with fastp, built clones with MiXCR and kept in-frame beta chains. Rows are unified per CDR3 protein, each entry keeping the most common DNA and genes. TCRdb assigned the V and J calls; the authors' analysis was not used. The sample table records about 210,000 distinct CDR3 sequences; approximately 57% of these occur just once. Around 32% of the sample is in the top ten clones.

Sample: sorted CD4+, CD8+, or CD8+CD57+ T cells (not recorded which) from PBMCs. This receptor was obtained from a human donor in good health.

The nucleotides read TGCGCCAGCAGCTTAAGACAGGCTTCCTACGAGCAGTACTTC. It is translated as CASSLRQASYEQYF. The chain joins TRBV5-1 to TRBJ2-7; the D segment could be TRBD1, given 6 matching bases. The trim is 2 bases for V and 1 base for J, with a gap of 10 bases between the germline ends. From the germline V gene, CDR1 is SGHRS and CDR2 is YFSETQ. From the cysteine up to the phenylalanine, the CDR3 has a length of 14 residues. Only the CDR3 part of the read is kept: 42 bases, read in frame from the first base.